This T cell receptor beta chain originates from a study of blood T cell repertoires in COVID-19. Study information: The cDNA or gDNA used as material had been derived from T cells, B-cell-depleted T cells, or PBMCs.

In the original processing: Amplification of reference gene primers provided the estimated nucleated cell counts. Generated by immunoSEQ multiplex PCR, the TCRdb table keeps only in-frame clones and is missing some. V, J and clone size are taken as reported in that table, and D and trimming were inferred from the DNA itself. The sample consists of approximately 260,000 clones, nearly 90% of them appearing once. Trimming cost V 7 bases and J 6 bases; bases outside gene matches: 8. The CDR3 has 13 residues. Patients at the Seattle site were enrolled during active infection and followed longitudinally. This TCR derives from a woman aged 60-70 years with COVID-19, enrolled during active disease. Sample: peripheral blood. The V call is TRBV12-3 or TRBV12-4, the J call TRBJ1-2; TRBD1 matches at 7 bases. CDR3 amino acids: CASTPTGFDGYTF. For the CDR3, the DNA is TGTGCCAGCACCCCGACAGGGTTTGATGGCTACACCTTC.